Described below is a single T cell receptor (beta chain) sequence and its context. The sample comes from a study of blood T cell repertoires in COVID-19. Study at large: There were acute and convalescent COVID-19 samples, and they came from the United States, Italy and Spain.

Those enrolled, adults aged roughly 18 to 95 years, came from some 25 US areas. Before they entered the study, exposed participants had met a COVID-19 case within 2 weeks. Sequencing used immunoSEQ multiplex PCR; TCRdb keeps in-frame clones, though not all of them. Of approximately 220,000 clones detected, 85% to 90% appear once; the ten largest clones hold about 15%. The CDR3 is 13 amino acids. Germline CDR1 reads SGHRS; CDR2 reads YFSETQ. V lost 9 bases and J lost 4; bases outside the gene matches: 8. The chain uses TRBV5-1 and TRBJ1-1, with 8 bases matching TRBD1. The TCR sequence derives from a man aged 30-40 years who had been exposed to COVID-19. The source material was PBMCs or T cells enriched from blood (not recorded which). The CDR3 nucleotides read TGCGCCACCTCGACAGGGGATGGCACTGAAGCTTTCTTT. It codes for CATSTGDGTEAFF.